Following are 9 T cell receptor beta chains from one sample sequenced in a study of T cells in Graves' hyperthyroidism and ophthalmopathy (dated 2019 in TCRdb). To prepare the library, multiplex PCR was applied. Sequencing relied on an Illumina HiSeq 2000. Amplification of TCR beta CDR3 regions was carried out from RNA transcripts. A first-round RT-PCR of the TCR CDR3 used the HTBI primer set with the Qiagen OneStep RT-PCR kit. TCRdb applied fastp at Q25 and MiXCR to the public reads, then kept only in-frame beta chains. Rows are combined by CDR3 protein, so each entry shows the most common genes and DNA. The sample yields around 600,000 distinct CDR3 sequences; 13% to 15% were counted once. The ten largest clones capture roughly 6.9% of the sample. The sequenced sample consisted of blood. These receptors originate from a woman between 18 and 30 years old with Graves' ophthalmopathy.

This clonotype occurred many times. This chain uses TRBV20-1 with TRBJ2-1; possible D gene TRBD2, 6 bases. The CDR3 is 16 amino acids. Trimming left V 2 bases short and J 3 bases short, with 17 bases between. Per the germline V gene, CDR1 is DFQATT and CDR2 is SNEGSKA (reference sequence). The CDR3 spells CSARTHAGLLYNEQFF. The CDR3 region has the DNA TGCAGTGCTAGAACCCACGCGGGACTCCTCTACAATGAGCAGTTCTTC.

This clonotype has at least ten counts. V is TRBV12-5 and J is TRBJ2-2, with D possibly matching TRBD2 (6 bases). The V and J ends lost 3 bases and 1 base respectively, with 12 bases between them. From germline, CDR1 is LGHNT and CDR2 FRNRAP. The length of the CDR3 is 16 residues. The CDR3: CASGFRLAKNTGELFF. CDR3 sequence (DNA): TGTGCTAGTGGTTTCCGGCTAGCGAAGAACACCGGGGAGCTGTTTTTT.

The table lists this clonotype with many counts. V is TRBV7-9 and J is TRBJ2-7; D is possibly TRBD2 (6 bases). V lost 7 bases and J lost 5, with 15 bases in between. Germline lookup yields CDR1 SEHNR and CDR2 FQNEAQ (reference sequence). The CDR3 is made up of 13 amino acids. CDR3 amino acids: CASNAGFRDEQYF. The CDR3 nucleotides read TGTGCCAGCAATGCGGGATTCCGAGACGAGCAGTACTTC.

This clonotype occurred a few times. CDR3 sequence: CSAKTSGSRYEQYF. CDR3 bases: TGCAGTGCCAAGACTAGCGGAAGCCGCTACGAGCAGTACTTC. The V gene is TRBV20-1, the J gene TRBJ2-7, with 9 bases matching TRBD2. The germline V gene encodes CDR1 DFQATT and CDR2 SNEGSKA (reference sequence). The CDR3 is 14 residues long. The V gene end was trimmed by 6 bases and the J gene end by 3 bases; junction bases not matched to a gene: 9.

This clonotype was recorded a few times. The chain has TRBV15 and TRBJ2-3; 8 nucleotides align to TRBD1. The ends lost 5 bases at V and 0 bases at J; junction bases unmatched: 4. Germline lookup yields CDR1 LNHNV and CDR2 YYDKDF (reference sequence). The CDR3 covers 15 residues. The CDR3 bases are TGTGCCACCAGCCCCGGACAGGGCAGCACAGATACGCAGTATTTT. Translated, it gives CATSPGQGSTDTQYF.

In this sample, this clonotype turned up many times. The CDR3: CASRIRTGGSYEQYF. As DNA, the CDR3 is TGTGCCAGCAGAATAAGGACAGGGGGCTCCTACGAGCAGTACTTC. The J gene is TRBJ2-7, the V gene TRBV6-1; 10 bases map to TRBD1. Trimming at V came to 6 bases and at J to 0 bases, leaving 5 bases not matched to a gene. CDR3 length: 15 amino acids. Germline-derived CDR1 and CDR2 are MNHNS and SASEGT.

This clonotype was counted at least ten times. The chain carries TRBV6-2 or TRBV6-3 and TRBJ2-3, with TRBD2 matching over 8 bases. This CDR3 spans 15 amino acids. Germline V gives CDR1 MNHEY, CDR2 SVGEGT. V dropped 6 bases and J dropped 5; count of bases not matched to a gene: 10. The CDR3 spells CASRPPGLGGDTQYF. CDR3 coding DNA: TGTGCCAGCAGACCACCGGGACTAGGGGGAGATACGCAGTATTTT.

The table lists this clonotype with many counts. The chain has TRBV2 and TRBJ2-7; perhaps TRBD2 as D (6 bases). The CDR3 is 13 residues long. From germline, CDR1 is SNHLY and CDR2 FYNNEI. The V and J ends lost 7 bases and 0 bases respectively, with 10 bases between them. The CDR3 DNA follows: TGTGCCAGCATTCGGGACTTCTCCTACGAGCAGTACTTC. Protein sequence: CASIRDFSYEQYF.

This clonotype was counted many times. The gene calls are TRBV6-1 and TRBJ2-7; TRBD2 matches 13 bases. The CDR3 extends over 16 amino acids. V trimming: 7 bases; J trimming: 2 bases; junction bases outside the gene matches: 8. Germline V CDR1 and CDR2: MNHNS, SASEGT. CDR3 nucleotide sequence: TGTGCCAGCAATCCCGGGGGGACTAGCGGGGCCTACGAGCAGTACTTC. This sequence encodes CASNPGGTSGAYEQYF.